These 19 T cell receptor beta chains were sequenced from one sample in a study of shared clonotypes between healthy human individuals. The repertoire was sequenced with immunoSEQ multiplex PCR; TCRdb's copy has only in-frame clones and lacks some. The sample shows about a million clones, about 80% of them seen only once. Sequencing was performed on memory CD4+ T cells sorted from blood. Subset indicated: CD45RA-negative fraction. Every receptor here comes from a man between 18 and 35 years old in good health.

V gene TRBV29-1 combines with J gene TRBJ1-2; D unclear. Germline V gene lookup returns CDR1 SQVTM and CDR2 ANQGSEA. V gave up 3 bases and J gave up 7 bases, with 6 bases separating them. This CDR3 has 10 amino acids. This CDR3 reads CSVEQSGYTF. The CDR3 DNA reads TGCAGCGTTGAGCAGAGTGGCTACACCTTC.

This clone has more than one count but fewer than ten. V usage is TRBV30 and J usage is TRBJ1-2; TRBD1 aligns across 8 bases. V was pared by 1 base and J by 8 bases, with 3 bases of the junction left unmatched. Germline CDR1 reads GTSNPN; CDR2 reads SVGIG (reference sequence). This CDR3 region has 12 residues. CDR3 in DNA: TGTGCCTGGAGTGCCGGGACAGGCGGCTACACCTTC. Encoded protein: CAWSAGTGGYTF.

This sequence joins TRBV6-5 and TRBJ1-6; unclear D gene. The CDR3 spans 14 residues. Germline CDR1 MNHEY, CDR2 SVGAGI. Trimming removed 7 bases from V and 9 bases from J, with 16 bases in between. The DNA for the CDR3 is TGTGCCAGCACCCCCAGTACCCCAGGTTCACCCCTCCACTTT. Amino acid sequence: CASTPSTPGSPLHF.

Concerning this clone: A much larger clone lies one base from this, so it may be a read error. The gene calls are TRBV7-9 and TRBJ2-3, with no clear D. The length of the CDR3 is 15 residues. V gave up 1 base and J gave up 0 bases, with 8 bases separating them. Germline CDR1 and CDR2: SEHNR and FQNEAQ (reference sequence). The CDR3 DNA reads TGTGCCAGCAGCTTAGACGGAACTAGCACAGATACGCAGTATTTT. Protein sequence: CASSLDGTSTDTQYF.

This clone has ten or more counts. V gene TRBV30 combines with J gene TRBJ1-1, with D possibly being TRBD1 (5 bases). This CDR3 is 13 amino acids long. Per the germline V gene, CDR1 is GTSNPN and CDR2 is SVGIG (reference sequence). Trimming stripped 3 bases from V and 2 bases from J, with 10 bases between. CDR3 nucleotides: TGTGCCTGGAGCAGGGCGGGAAACACTGAAGCTTTCTTT. This gives the protein CAWSRAGNTEAFF.

This clone was picked up a small number of times. The chain employs TRBV5-1 and TRBJ1-4; TRBD1 matches 9 bases. Per germline, CDR1 SGHRS and CDR2 YFSETQ. V lost 4 bases, J lost 4 bases, and 8 bases stayed unmatched. The CDR3 consists of 16 residues. CDR3 in amino acids: CASSLIPGQGNEKLFF. In nucleotides, the CDR3 is TGCGCCAGCAGCCTCATTCCGGGACAGGGTAATGAAAAACTGTTTTTT. The full variable domain, with the rest looked up from reference TRBV5-1 and TRBJ1-4, is KAGVTQTPRYLIKTRGQQVTLSCSPISGHRSVSWYQQTPGQGLQFLFEYFSETQRNKGNFPGRFSGRQFSNSRSEMNVSTLELGDSALYLCASSLIPGQGNEKLFFGSGTQLSVL.

V is TRBV7-2 and J is TRBJ2-3, with 7 positions matching TRBD2. The CDR3 has 15 residues. Germline CDR1 and CDR2: SGHTA and FQGNSA. V trimming: 1 base; J trimming: 6 bases; junction bases outside the gene matches: 7. The CDR3 nucleotides are TGTGCCAGCAGCTTAGACGGCGGGAGAGCTGATACGCAGTATTTT. This codes for CASSLDGGRADTQYF.

The J gene is TRBJ1-1, the V gene TRBV6-1; 8 bases match TRBD1. This CDR3 contains 15 residues. V shed 4 bases, J shed 6 bases, and the junction held 10 bases outside the gene matches. The V gene's germline CDR1 is MNHNS and CDR2 SASEGT. The CDR3 region is CASSARDRRLAEAFF. CDR3 nucleotides: TGTGCCAGCAGTGCCCGGGACAGGAGACTCGCTGAAGCTTTCTTT.

The chain joins TRBV7-2 to TRBJ2-2, with 10 bases lining up with TRBD1. V shed 4 bases and J 5 bases; nucleotides not matched to a gene: 7. The CDR3 is made up of 16 amino acids. Germline V gene data show CDR1 as SGHTA and CDR2 as FQGNSA. This CDR3 is CASSSKTGGFTGELFF. The CDR3 DNA is TGTGCCAGCAGCTCGAAGACAGGGGGCTTTACCGGGGAGCTGTTTTTT.

This clone turned up a few times. V usage is TRBV25-1 and J usage is TRBJ2-7; 13 nucleotides agree with TRBD2. The V segment lost 4 bases and the J segment 4 bases; nucleotides outside the gene matches: 7. The length of the CDR3 is 16 residues. Looked up from germline, CDR1 is MGHDK and CDR2 is SYGVNS. CDR3 sequence (DNA): TGTGCCAGCAGTGCAGGGACTAGCGGGGCATTTTACGAGCAGTACTTC. Translation: CASSAGTSGAFYEQYF.

This clone was counted a few times. The rearrangement joins TRBV11-2 to TRBJ2-3; D may be TRBD2 (5 bases). Per the germline V gene, CDR1 is SGHAT and CDR2 is FQNNGV. The CDR3 has 15 residues. Trimming cost V 1 base and J 0 bases, with 8 bases left between them. CDR3 sequence (DNA): TGTGCCAGCAGCTTAGCGGGGTATAGCACAGATACGCAGTATTTT. This gives the protein CASSLAGYSTDTQYF.

In its sample, this clone was seen once. The chain employs TRBV5-1 and TRBJ2-5, with 12 bases fitting TRBD2. CDR1 SGHRS and CDR2 YFSETQ come from the germline V gene. The CDR3 runs 17 residues. With V trimmed by 3 bases and J by 5 bases, 11 bases remained unmatched. CDR3 nucleotides: TGCGCCAGCAGCTCCGTCGCGACTAGCGGGAGTCGGGAGACCCAGTACTTC. Encoded protein: CASSSVATSGSRETQYF. Full variable domain (rest looked up from reference TRBV5-1 and TRBJ2-5): KAGVTQTPRYLIKTRGQQVTLSCSPISGHRSVSWYQQTPGQGLQFLFEYFSETQRNKGNFPGRFSGRQFSNSRSEMNVSTLELGDSALYLCASSSVATSGSRETQYFGPGTRLLVL.

The rearrangement links TRBV27 to TRBJ1-1, with 7 bases that match TRBD1. Germline assignment: CDR1 MNHEY and CDR2 SMNVEV (reference sequence). The junction had 2 bases not matched to a gene; V was cut back by 3 bases and J by 1 base. The CDR3 consists of 14 residues. CDR3 loop: CASSFDRANTEAFF. The CDR3 DNA sequence: TGTGCCAGCAGTTTCGACAGGGCGAACACTGAAGCTTTCTTT.

The chain has TRBV10-1 and TRBJ2-3; D call uncertain. CDR1 is WNHNN and CDR2 is SYGVQD in the germline V gene (reference sequence). Trimming removed 6 bases from V and 1 base from J, with 8 bases in between. The CDR3 is 13 residues long. The CDR3 here is CASRGSGTDTQYF. CDR3 DNA sequence: TGCGCCAGCAGAGGTTCCGGCACAGATACGCAGTATTTT.

This clone has just one count. V usage is TRBV6-5 and J usage is TRBJ1-2, with a tentative D call TRBD1 (5 bases). The V and J ends lost 0 bases and 4 bases respectively, with 9 bases between them. The germline V gene encodes CDR1 MNHEY and CDR2 SVGAGI. The CDR3 loop spans 14 amino acids. CDR3 sequence (DNA): TGTGCCAGCAGTTACTCGGGACTTAGCTATGGCTACACCTTC. Its protein product is CASSYSGLSYGYTF.

The gene calls are TRBV13 and TRBJ2-7; TRBD2 might be the D (6 bases). Germline CDR1 PRHDT, CDR2 FYEKMQ (reference sequence). The CDR3 is 12 amino acids. Trimming pared 4 bases from V and 7 bases from J, leaving 11 bases between. CDR3 sequence reads: CASSSTGGEQYF. In DNA form, the CDR3 reads TGTGCCAGCAGCTCGACCGGGGGAGAGCAGTACTTC.

This sequence joins TRBV7-8 and TRBJ1-6; TRBD1 matches 7 bases. The CDR3 is 16 amino acids. The germline gives CDR1 SGHVS, CDR2 FQNEAQ. V lost 2 bases, J lost 6 bases, and 7 bases stayed unmatched. The CDR3 reads CASSLTTGAGNSPLHF. The DNA for the CDR3 is TGTGCCAGCAGCTTAACAACAGGGGCAGGTAATTCACCCCTCCACTTT. The whole variable domain, filled in from reference TRBV7-8 and TRBJ1-6, reads GAGVSQSPRYKVAKRGQDVALRCDPISGHVSLFWYQQALGQGPEFLTYFQNEAQLDKSGLPSDRFFAERPEGSVSTLKIQRTQQEDSAVYLCASSLTTGAGNSPLHFGNGTRLTVT.

V gene TRBV27 combines with J gene TRBJ2-2, with 7 bases identical to TRBD2. From germline, CDR1 is MNHEY and CDR2 SMNVEV (reference sequence). The junction had 9 bases not matched to a gene; V was cut back by 6 bases and J by 5 bases. The CDR3 totals 15 residues. The CDR3 region is CASRELWGGTGELFF. CDR3 in DNA: TGTGCCAGCAGGGAACTATGGGGGGGAACCGGGGAGCTGTTTTTT.

The rearrangement joins TRBV4-2 to TRBJ2-3; TRBD1 matches 10 bases. The junction had 2 bases not matched to a gene; V was cut back by 1 base and J by 1 base. CDR3 size: 16 residues. Germline values: CDR1 LGHNA, CDR2 YNFKEQ. The CDR3 DNA sequence: TGTGCCAGCAGCCAAGCCGGGACAGGGGGCACAGATACGCAGTATTTT. It specifies CASSQAGTGGTDTQYF.